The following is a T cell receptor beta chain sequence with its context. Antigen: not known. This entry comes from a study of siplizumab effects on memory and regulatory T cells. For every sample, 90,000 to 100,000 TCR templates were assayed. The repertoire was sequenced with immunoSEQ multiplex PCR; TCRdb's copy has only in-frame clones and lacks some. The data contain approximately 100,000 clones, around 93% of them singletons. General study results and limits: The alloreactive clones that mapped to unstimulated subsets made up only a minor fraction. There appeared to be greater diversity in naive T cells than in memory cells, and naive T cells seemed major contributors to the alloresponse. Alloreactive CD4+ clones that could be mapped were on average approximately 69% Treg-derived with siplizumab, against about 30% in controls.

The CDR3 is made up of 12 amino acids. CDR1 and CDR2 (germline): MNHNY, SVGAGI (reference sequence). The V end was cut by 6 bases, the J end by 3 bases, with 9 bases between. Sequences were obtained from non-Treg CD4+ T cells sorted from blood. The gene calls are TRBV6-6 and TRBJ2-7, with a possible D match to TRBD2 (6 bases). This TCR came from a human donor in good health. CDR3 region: CASRGGYYEQYF. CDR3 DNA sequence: TGTGCCAGCAGGGGGGGTTACTACGAGCAGTACTTC.